Sequencing of this T cell receptor beta chain was carried out in a study of T cells in Graves' hyperthyroidism and ophthalmopathy. Broader study findings: Expanded thyroid clonotypes (above 0.001) were mostly also found in blood.

The CDR3 loop spans 15 amino acids. The germline gives CDR1 SGHDT, CDR2 YYEEEE. Trimming shortened V by 3 bases and J by 8 bases, and 17 bases separated the two germline ends. TCR beta CDR3 sequences were amplified from RNA transcripts. TCR CDR3 regions were first amplified by RT-PCR with HTBI primers. TCRdb called the multiplex PCR reads again in MiXCR, with one record for every CDR3 protein. Found here are around 300,000 distinct CDR3 sequences, approximately 15% of them singletons; the top ten hold roughly 35%. Comments on this clonotype: Its matching antigen is unknown.

The origin of this receptor is a woman between 35 and 50 years old with Graves' ophthalmopathy. The chain links TRBV5-6 to TRBJ1-4, with D possibly TRBD1 on 6 matching bases. The specimen was blood. The CDR3: CASSWRGGPREKLFF. The CDR3 DNA is TGTGCCAGCAGCTGGCGTGGGGGCCCCCGCGAAAAACTGTTTTTT. Full variable domain (missing parts from reference TRBV5-6 and TRBJ1-4): DAGVTQSPTHLIKTRGQQVTLRCSPKSGHDTVSWYQQALGQGPQFIFQYYEEEERQRGNFPDRFSGHQFPNYSSELNVNALLLGDSALYLCASSWRGGPREKLFFGSGTQLSVL.